Listed below are T cell receptor beta chains from one sample, sequenced in a study of T cells in Graves' hyperthyroidism and ophthalmopathy. Using its own MiXCR run on the multiplex PCR reads, TCRdb lists one record per CDR3 protein. The sample carries roughly 700,000 distinct CDR3 sequences, roughly 32% recorded once. The sample was blood. All receptors come from a woman in her 40s with Graves' hyperthyroidism. CDR3s include the opening cysteine and the closing phenylalanine or tryptophan. A D gene is named only where the DNA matches it firmly. The size of a clone is reported for some rows only, either as once, few or many, or as a class for expanded clones.

j_gene | abundance | d_gene | v_gene | CDR3aa | CDR3nt
TRBJ2-5 | - | - | TRBV10-3 | CASSHIEGQETQYF | TGTGCCAGCAGCCACATAGAGGGCCAAGAGACCCAGTACTTC
TRBJ1-1 | once | TRBD1 | TRBV15 | CATSGDRGLGTEAFF | TGTGCCACCAGCGGGGACAGGGGATTGGGCACTGAAGCTTTCTTT
TRBJ2-5 | many | TRBD1 | TRBV12-3/TRBV12-4 | CASSWGQGFGKTQYF | TGTGCCAGCAGTTGGGGACAGGGATTCGGGAAGACCCAGTACTTC
TRBJ1-5 | few | - | TRBV6-2/TRBV6-3 | CASSYGGRGQPQHF | TGTGCCAGCAGTTACGGGGGGCGGGGGCAGCCCCAGCATTTT
TRBJ2-3 | - | - | TRBV24-1 | CATSDWRGGGSTDTQYF | TGTGCCACCAGTGATTGGCGAGGGGGGGGAAGCACAGATACGCAGTATTTT
TRBJ1-6 | many | TRBD1 | TRBV20-1 | CSARAGLGRGWNSPLHF | TGCAGTGCTAGAGCGGGGTTGGGCAGGGGGTGGAATTCACCCCTCCACTTT
TRBJ1-1 | once | - | TRBV11-2 | CASSPPHRGVMGTEAFF | TGTGCCAGCTCACCACCCCATCGAGGCGTAATGGGCACTGAAGCTTTCTTT
TRBJ1-4 | many | - | TRBV5-5 | CASSNLQTTSEKLFF | TGTGCCAGCAGTAACCTACAGACGACGTCTGAAAAACTGTTTTTT
TRBJ1-1 | - | - | TRBV4-3 | CASSQDWKGGTEAFF | TGCGCCAGCAGCCAAGATTGGAAAGGGGGCACTGAAGCTTTCTTT
TRBJ2-5 | many | - | TRBV7-7 | CASSLEDWETQYF | TGTGCTAGCAGCTTAGAGGATTGGGAGACCCAGTACTTC
TRBJ2-2 | many | - | TRBV6-5 | CASSPPGGELFF | TGTGCCAGCAGTCCCCCAGGGGGGGAGCTGTTTTTT
TRBJ1-2 | few | - | TRBV5-6 | CASSLTGEVYGYTF | TGTGCCAGCAGCTTAACCGGGGAGGTCTATGGCTACACCTTC
TRBJ1-1 | once | - | TRBV19 | CASSILIGSMTEAFF | TGTGCCAGTAGTATTTTGATCGGCAGCATGACTGAAGCTTTCTTT
TRBJ2-2 | few | - | TRBV4-3 | CASSQEHDGVGTGELFF | TGCGCCAGCAGCCAAGAGCATGATGGAGTAGGCACCGGGGAGCTGTTTTTT
TRBJ1-5 | few | - | TRBV6-2/TRBV6-3 | CASRPNREYLPQHF | TGTGCCAGCAGGCCGAACAGGGAGTATTTGCCCCAGCATTTT